This T cell receptor (beta chain) emerged from a study of early T cells in non-severe SARS-CoV-2 infection. About the research overall: Sequencing input comprised bulk RNA from unsorted whole blood; chain pairing was not available. Study-level points and caveats: VDJdb matches were skewed toward anti-spike CD8 T cell responses.

The CDR3 runs to 17 residues. V was shortened by 2 bases and J by 0 bases, with 11 bases between the two germline ends. The germline V gene encodes CDR1 KGHSH and CDR2 LQKENI. The sample holds a few counts of this clonotype. Its antigen is still unknown. Individual cDNA molecules received unique molecular identifiers during library preparation. Via MiXCR, TCRdb re-called the 5' RACE reads, giving one row per CDR3 protein. Here the sample spans just under 65,000 distinct CDR3 sequences, 8% to 9% being singletons. This clonotype was obtained from an adult who was a healthcare worker with PCR-confirmed SARS-CoV-2 infection or an uninfected control (not recorded which). The chain combines TRBV18 with TRBJ2-6; D remains unclear. Sample: whole blood, taken at baseline. The CDR3 spells CASSPEQRASGANVLTF. The CDR3 bases are TGTGCCAGCTCACCAGAACAGAGAGCCTCTGGGGCCAACGTCCTGACTTTC.